In its sample, the clone carrying this T cell receptor (beta chain) ranks as medium-sized. The CDR3 contains 16 residues. V was trimmed by 3 bases and J by 3 bases, leaving 15 bases between them. Germline CDR1 is LGHDT and CDR2 is YNNKEL (reference sequence). This specimen comes from a study of blood T cell repertoires in COVID-19. In the study overall: The United States, Italy and Spain were the sources of the acute and convalescent COVID-19 samples. Sample material is recorded as cDNA or gDNA derived from T cells, B-cell-depleted T cells, or PBMCs.

Per the study methods: Reference gene primer amplification gave nucleated cell count estimates. Only in-frame clones appear in the TCRdb table, and some are missing; sequencing was by immunoSEQ multiplex PCR. For V, J and clone size, that table is used; D and trimming come from the DNA. Seen here are about 52,000 clones, 65% to 90% observed once, and the top ten hold approximately 14%. This TCR was recovered from a man in his sixties or seventies with acute or convalescent COVID-19. The chain carries TRBV3-1 (or the pseudogene TRBV3-2) and TRBJ2-1; D is ambiguous. Sequenced sample: peripheral blood. The CDR3 sequence: CASSHLLQKRYNEQFF. In DNA, the CDR3 is TGTGCCAGCAGCCACTTACTCCAAAAACGCTACAATGAGCAGTTCTTC.